The 28 T cell receptor beta chains below come from one sample, sequenced in a study of OX40 agonist ivuxolimab in advanced cancers. Measured with immunoSEQ multiplex PCR; TCRdb has only the in-frame clones, and not every one. The sample holds around 90,000 clones, about 87% seen once. Sequenced material: CD4+ or CD8+ T cells sorted from blood, taken in a trial of the OX40 agonist ivuxolimab. These receptors were taken from an adult with an advanced solid tumor such as melanoma, head and neck, liver or kidney cancer.

CDR3 DNA sequence: TGTGCCAGCAGTGAACCCGGACAGGGGCAGTTTTTT. Its protein is CASSEPGQGQFF. This chain joins TRBV6-1 and TRBJ1-4; 9 bases are a match to TRBD1. This CDR3 has 12 amino acids. CDR1 MNHNS and CDR2 SASEGT come from the germline V gene. V lost 2 bases, J lost 16 bases, and 5 bases stayed unmatched.

The CDR3 here is CASSYFAGQEQFF. DNA of the CDR3: TGTGCCAGCAGTTACTTCGCGGGACAAGAGCAGTTCTTC. This sequence joins TRBV6-5 and TRBJ2-1; D tentatively reads TRBD1 or TRBD2 (6 bases each). Germline assignment: CDR1 MNHEY and CDR2 SVGAGI. The CDR3 covers 13 residues. V gave up 1 base and J gave up 10 bases, with 11 bases separating them.

This chain joins TRBV14 and TRBJ1-2; weak D call: TRBD1 (5 bases). The CDR3 is 13 amino acids. V was shortened by 3 bases and J by 7 bases, with 12 bases between the two germline ends. Per germline, CDR1 SGHDN and CDR2 FVKESK. In DNA, the CDR3 is TGTGCCAGCAGCCAGGCAGGGTGGTCTGGCTACACCTTC. This translates into CASSQAGWSGYTF.

The V call is TRBV29-1, the J call TRBJ2-6, with a weak D call TRBD1 (5 bases). Germline assignment: CDR1 SQVTM and CDR2 ANQGSEA. This CDR3 spans 19 amino acids. V was cut by 3 bases and J by 0 bases, with 21 bases left in between. The CDR3 loop reads CSVDLGEQSDSSGANVLTF. Here the CDR3 DNA reads TGCAGCGTTGATCTAGGCGAACAGTCCGACAGCTCTGGGGCCAACGTCCTGACTTTC.

The J gene is TRBJ1-2, the V gene TRBV7-2; D gene ambiguous. CDR3 length: 13 amino acids. V was shortened by 4 bases and J by 0 bases, with 6 bases between the two germline ends. Germline V gives CDR1 SGHTA, CDR2 FQGNSA. In nucleotides, the CDR3 is TGTGCCAGCAGCTGGAAAGCTAACTATGGCTACACCTTC. It encodes CASSWKANYGYTF. The whole variable domain, filled in from reference TRBV7-2 and TRBJ1-2, reads GAGVSQSPSNKVTEKGKDVELRCDPISGHTALYWYRQSLGQGLEFLIYFQGNSAPDKSGLPSDRFSAERTGGSVSTLTIQRTQQEDSAVYLCASSWKANYGYTFGSGTRLTVV.

The chain recombines TRBV11-3 with TRBJ1-4, with 10 bases lining up with TRBD1. Germline V CDR1 and CDR2: SGHNT, YENEEA. CDR3 size: 16 residues. V shed 3 bases, J shed 6 bases, and the junction held 7 bases outside the gene matches. CDR3 bases: TGTGCCAGCAGCTTGCAAACCGGGACAGGGGATGAAAAACTGTTTTTT. Protein sequence: CASSLQTGTGDEKLFF.

The count of this clone is one. The chain combines TRBV4-2 with TRBJ1-1; the D is unclear. The CDR3 covers 15 residues. Germline CDR1 is LGHNA and CDR2 is YNFKEQ. V dropped 0 bases and J dropped 5 bases, with 13 bases sitting between them. CDR3 bases: TGTGCCAGCAGCCAAGATCGTCGGGGTGGGACTGAAGCTTTCTTT. Encoded protein: CASSQDRRGGTEAFF.

The chain uses TRBV7-7 and TRBJ2-1, with D possibly being TRBD1 (6 bases). The CDR3 runs to 16 residues. Germline V gene sequence: CDR1 SSHAT, CDR2 FNYEAQ (reference sequence). V dropped 0 bases and J dropped 4 bases, with 13 bases sitting between them. CDR3 region: CASSLAPGARYNEQFF. CDR3 bases: TGTGCCAGCAGCTTAGCTCCAGGGGCAAGATACAATGAGCAGTTCTTC.

The chain couples TRBV9 to TRBJ2-3; no clear D gene. V lost 4 bases and J lost 6, with 12 bases in between. Per the germline V gene, CDR1 is SGDLS and CDR2 is YYNGEE. The CDR3 spans 13 residues. The CDR3 reads CASSSSPLDTQYF. For the CDR3, the DNA is TGTGCCAGCAGCTCCTCACCCCTTGATACGCAGTATTTT.

The rearrangement links TRBV6-5 to TRBJ1-2; 7 nucleotides match TRBD1. The ends lost 8 bases at V and 3 bases at J; junction bases unmatched: 6. Germline V lookup: CDR1 MNHEY, CDR2 SVGAGI. This CDR3 region has 13 residues. The CDR3, as DNA: TGTGCCAGCCGACAGGGAATTCACTATGGCTACACCTTC. It specifies CASRQGIHYGYTF.

The rearrangement links TRBV28 to TRBJ2-5; maybe TRBD1 (5 bases). Germline CDR1 reads MDHEN; CDR2 reads SYDVKM. V was cut by 6 bases and J by 2 bases, with 13 bases left in between. The CDR3 totals 14 residues. CDR3 in amino acids: CASSLSTVQETQYF. The DNA of the CDR3 is TGTGCCAGCAGCCTCTCGACAGTACAAGAGACCCAGTACTTC.

The CDR3 sequence: CASSVGPPEETQYF. In DNA, the CDR3 is TGTGCCAGCAGCGTAGGGCCCCCTGAAGAGACCCAGTACTTC. The rearrangement links TRBV9 to TRBJ2-5; D uncertain. The germline gives CDR1 SGDLS, CDR2 YYNGEE. V shed 0 bases and J shed 3 bases, with 9 bases lying between them. CDR3 length: 14 amino acids.

This chain joins TRBV29-1 and TRBJ2-2, with unresolved D. The V gene's germline CDR1 is SQVTM and CDR2 ANQGSEA. This CDR3 spans 12 amino acids. V was pared by 8 bases and J by 4 bases, with 11 bases between. The CDR3 region is CSSVSGTGELFF. In DNA, the CDR3 is TGCAGCTCAGTTTCCGGCACCGGGGAGCTGTTTTTT.

This clone came up once. The sample carries other DNA sequences with the same CDR3. The V and J genes are TRBV7-9 and TRBJ1-3, with D unclear. V was shortened by 1 base and J by 7 bases, with 8 bases between the two germline ends. The CDR3 is 13 amino acids. Germline V gene sequence: CDR1 SEHNR, CDR2 FQNEAQ (reference sequence). The CDR3 loop is CASSLDVGNTIYF. The CDR3 coding sequence is TGTGCCAGCAGCTTAGACGTGGGCAACACCATATATTTT.

This clone was picked up one time. The chain couples TRBV19 to TRBJ1-2, with 7 positions matching TRBD1. The CDR3 runs to 15 residues. Trimming at V came to 7 bases and at J to 3 bases, leaving 11 bases not matched to a gene. The germline CDR1 and CDR2 sequences are LNHDA and SQIVND (reference sequence). CDR3 loop: CASTAGRTGDYGYTF. Written as DNA, the CDR3 is TGTGCCAGTACCGCGGGGCGGACAGGCGACTATGGCTACACCTTC.

V usage is TRBV29-1 and J usage is TRBJ2-7, with 7 bases lining up with TRBD1. The CDR3 covers 12 residues. The germline CDR1 and CDR2 sequences are SQVTM and ANQGSEA. Trimming at V came to 4 bases and at J to 4 bases, leaving 4 bases not matched to a gene. This chain's CDR3 is CSVVGQRYEQYF. CDR3 in DNA: TGCAGCGTTGTGGGACAGAGGTACGAGCAGTACTTC.

The chain is built from TRBV4-3 and TRBJ1-4; D is uncertain. Looked up from germline, CDR1 is LGHNA and CDR2 is YSLEER. V was clipped by 0 bases and J by 8 bases, with 7 bases between them. This CDR3 comprises 13 residues. CDR3 residues: CASSQDTEEKLFF. The DNA of the CDR3 is TGCGCCAGCAGCCAAGATACAGAAGAAAAACTGTTTTTT.

The chain employs TRBV18 and TRBJ2-7, with D possibly TRBD1 on 5 matching bases. CDR1 is KGHSH, CDR2 LQKENI, per germline. CDR3 size: 14 residues. V gave up 5 bases and J gave up 3 bases, with 14 bases separating them. CDR3 nucleotides: TGTGCCAGCTCATCGACAGCGACGGTCTACGAGCAGTACGTC. This codes for CASSSTATVYEQYV.

The chain combines TRBV7-2 with TRBJ1-1, with 10 nucleotides matching TRBD1. The ends lost 5 bases at V and 6 bases at J; junction bases unmatched: 9. CDR3 length equals 15 residues. The germline CDR1 and CDR2 sequences are SGHTA and FQGNSA. CDR3 amino acids: CASSLTGQGLAEAFF. CDR3 nucleotide sequence: TGTGCCAGCAGCCTTACGGGACAGGGGCTAGCTGAAGCTTTCTTT.

The chain links TRBV19 to TRBJ1-1; D remains unclear. Germline CDR1 and CDR2: LNHDA and SQIVND (reference sequence). The V gene lost 2 bases and the J gene lost 6 bases, with 13 bases spanning the gap. This CDR3 contains 14 residues. The chain's CDR3 is CASSIIGPPAEAFF. CDR3 sequence (DNA): TGTGCCAGTAGTATAATAGGGCCTCCGGCTGAAGCTTTCTTT.

J is TRBJ2-2 and V is TRBV5-1; 14 positions match TRBD2. The CDR3 has 18 amino acids. The germline gives CDR1 SGHRS, CDR2 YFSETQ. V lost 2 bases and J lost 8; bases outside the gene matches: 11. The CDR3 bases are TGCGCCAGCAGCTTTACGCCGGGACTAGCGGGAGTAAGTGGGGAGCTGTTTTTT. It yields the protein CASSFTPGLAGVSGELFF.

This rearrangement joins TRBV5-6 to TRBJ1-6; D not certain. The CDR3 totals 15 residues. Germline CDR1 and CDR2: SGHDT and YYEEEE. V was cut by 0 bases and J by 8 bases, with 12 bases left in between. The CDR3: CASSLAHPRHSPLHF. The CDR3 coding sequence is TGTGCCAGCAGCTTGGCGCACCCACGGCATTCACCCCTCCACTTT.

The chain joins TRBV27 to TRBJ1-3, with D tentatively TRBD1 (5 bases). Germline lookup yields CDR1 MNHEY and CDR2 SMNVEV (reference sequence). The CDR3 runs 15 residues. Trimming cost V 5 bases and J 0 bases, with 11 bases left between them. In DNA, the CDR3 is TGTGCCAGCAGTCCCACAGGAATCTCTGGAAACACCATATATTTT. Its protein product is CASSPTGISGNTIYF.

The rearrangement joins TRBV30 to TRBJ1-6; maybe TRBD1 (5 bases). This CDR3 has 14 residues. V was trimmed by 0 bases and J by 7 bases, leaving 10 bases between them. Germline V CDR1 and CDR2: GTSNPN, SVGIG (reference sequence). The chain's CDR3 is CAWSVGGGNSPLHF. The CDR3 DNA follows: TGTGCCTGGAGTGTAGGCGGGGGAAATTCACCCCTCCACTTT.

The CDR3 spells CASSSPGFNQPQHF. In DNA, the CDR3 is TGTGCCAGCAGTTCCCCAGGCTTCAATCAGCCCCAGCATTTT. This chain links TRBV7-2 with TRBJ1-5; unclear D gene. V was trimmed by 6 bases and J by 3 bases, leaving 12 bases between them. The CDR3 has 14 amino acids. The V gene's germline CDR1 is SGHTA and CDR2 FQGNSA.

This chain joins TRBV2 and TRBJ2-2; D is unclear. V was trimmed by 7 bases and J by 0 bases, leaving 9 bases between them. Germline V gene data show CDR1 as SNHLY and CDR2 as FYNNEI. The CDR3 length is 14 residues. The chain's CDR3 is CASKARANTGELFF. DNA for the CDR3: TGTGCCAGCAAGGCCCGGGCGAACACCGGGGAGCTGTTTTTT.

V and J are TRBV29-1 and TRBJ2-5; 8 bases map to TRBD1. The V gene's germline CDR1 is SQVTM and CDR2 ANQGSEA. The V segment lost 6 bases and the J segment 4 bases; nucleotides outside the gene matches: 7. The CDR3 is 13 amino acids. The DNA of the CDR3 is TGCAGCGTGGCCTCAACAGGGGGAGAGACCCAGTACTTC. This sequence encodes CSVASTGGETQYF. The variable domain in full, with the rest retrieved from reference TRBV29-1 and TRBJ2-5, is SAVISQKPSRDICQRGTSLTIQCQVDSQVTMMFWYRQQPGQSLTLIATANQGSEATYESGFVIDKFPISRPNLTFSTLTVSNMSPEDSSIYLCSVASTGGETQYFGPGTRLLVL.

Comments on this clone: The same CDR3 arises from other DNA sequences in this sample as well. V usage is TRBV18 and J usage is TRBJ2-1, with D unclear. Trimming removed 3 bases at V and 6 bases at J, with 6 bases between. The germline gives CDR1 KGHSH, CDR2 LQKENI. This CDR3 spans 12 amino acids. The CDR3 spells CASSPVGNEQFF. The CDR3 DNA follows: TGTGCCAGCTCACCGGTAGGCAATGAGCAGTTCTTC. Filled out from reference TRBV18 and TRBJ2-1, the complete variable domain reads NAGVMQNPRHLVRRRGQEARLRCSPMKGHSHVYWYRQLPEEGLKFMVYLQKENIIDESGMPKERFSAEFPKEGPSILRIQQVVRGDSAAYFCASSPVGNEQFFGPGTRLTVL.